Listed below are T cell receptor beta chains from one sample, sequenced in a study of T cells after posttransplantation cyclophosphamide. TCRdb keeps only in-frame clones here, not all; method: immunoSEQ multiplex PCR. Singletons are absent from the sample, which has tens of thousands of clones. Sequenced sample: PBMCs. These receptors originate from a man aged 45-65 years in good health, CMV-negative, and a related stem cell transplant donor. Both conserved end residues are part of each CDR3. A D gene is named only where the DNA matches it firmly. The size field reads once, few, many or a size class.

many | . | TRBJ2-7 | TRBV18 | TGTGCCAGCTCCCCCGGGTTCGTCTCCTACGAGCAGTACTTC | CASSPGFVSYEQYF
many | . | TRBJ1-4 | TRBV7-9 | TGTGCCAGCAGTTCAAAGACAGACTTTAATGAAAAACTGTTTTTT | CASSSKTDFNEKLFF
many | TRBD1 | TRBJ2-2 | TRBV19 | TGTGCCGTTATGGGGACAGGGAACACCGGGGAGCTGTTTTTT | CAVMGTGNTGELFF
many | . | TRBJ1-4 | TRBV6-5 | TGTGCCAGCAGTTACTCGCTTATAAGCTTATCTGAAAAACTGTTTTTT | CASSYSLISLSEKLFF
many | . | TRBJ2-2 | TRBV6-4 | TGTGCCAGCACGAGGTTAACAGGGCGGAACACCGGGGAGCTGTTTTTT | CASTRLTGRNTGELFF
many | TRBD1 | TRBJ1-2 | TRBV6-5 | TGTGCCAGCAGTTACTCGACAGGGGGCTTTGGCTACACCTTC | CASSYSTGGFGYTF
many | . | TRBJ2-7 | TRBV7-6 | TGTGCCAGCAGTCCGCGGGGACCACGGAGTCCCTTAGGATACGAGCAGTACTTC | CASSPRGPRSPLGYEQYF
many | . | TRBJ2-7 | TRBV18 | TGTGCCAGCTCACCACCGGGGGGTTACGAGCAGTACTTC | CASSPPGGYEQYF
many | . | TRBJ2-1 | TRBV5-5 | TGTGCCAGCAGCTCCATGGGGGGACGCTACAATGAGCAGTTCTTC | CASSSMGGRYNEQFF
many | TRBD2 | TRBJ2-5 | TRBV2 | TGTGCCAGCAGTGAATTCGGACTAGCGGGACGAACCCAGTACTTC | CASSEFGLAGRTQYF
many | . | TRBJ1-1 | TRBV30 | TGTGCCGCTACCCGGGACTTAGCTTTCTTT | CAATRDLAFF
many | . | TRBJ1-1 | TRBV20-1 | TGCAGTGCGGTGAGAAACACTGAAGCTTTCTTT | CSAVRNTEAFF